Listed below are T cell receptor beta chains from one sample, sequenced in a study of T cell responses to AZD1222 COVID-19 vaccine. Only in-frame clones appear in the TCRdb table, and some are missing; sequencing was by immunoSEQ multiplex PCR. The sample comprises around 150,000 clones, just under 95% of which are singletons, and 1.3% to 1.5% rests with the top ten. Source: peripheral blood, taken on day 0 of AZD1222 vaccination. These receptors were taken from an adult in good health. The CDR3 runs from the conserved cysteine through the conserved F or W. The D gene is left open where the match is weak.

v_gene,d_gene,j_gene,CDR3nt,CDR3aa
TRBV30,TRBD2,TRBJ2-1,TGTGCCTGGACCCCCGCTTGGGCGGGGGGCAACAATGAGCAGTTCTTC,CAWTPAWAGGNNEQFF
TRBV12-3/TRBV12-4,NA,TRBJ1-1,TGTGCCAGCAGCTTCACCGGGACAACTGAAGCTTTCTTT,CASSFTGTTEAFF
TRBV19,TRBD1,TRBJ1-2,TGTGCCAGTACGACAGGGTCTAAGATCGAGGGCTACACCTTC,CASTTGSKIEGYTF
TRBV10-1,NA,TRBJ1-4,TGCGCCAGCAGTGAGTTACAGGGTGCAACTAATGAAAAACTGTTTTTT,CASSELQGATNEKLFF
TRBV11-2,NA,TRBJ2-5,TGTGCCAGCAGCTCCGACAGACTCCAAGAGACCCAGTACTTC,CASSSDRLQETQYF
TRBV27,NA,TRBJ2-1,TGTGCCAGCAGTTTAAGGGGGAGCTCCTCCTACAATGAGCAGTTCTTC,CASSLRGSSSYNEQFF
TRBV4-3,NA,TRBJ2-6,TGCGCCAGCAGCCGCCGTCTCTCTGGGGCCAACGTCCTGACTTTC,CASSRRLSGANVLTF
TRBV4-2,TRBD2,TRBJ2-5,TGTGCCAGCAGCCCGGCTACTAGCGGGGGGGCTAAAGAGACCCAGTACTTC,CASSPATSGGAKETQYF
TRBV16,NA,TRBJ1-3,TGTGCCAGCAGCGTCTCTGGAAACACCATATATTTT,CASSVSGNTIYF
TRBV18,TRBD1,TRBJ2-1,TGTGCCAGCTCACCGCCCGGGACAGGGGGCCTCGGGAATGAGCAGTTCTTC,CASSPPGTGGLGNEQFF
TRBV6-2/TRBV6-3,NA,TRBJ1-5,TGTGCCAGCAGTTTATACAGTTATCAGCCCCAGCATTTT,CASSLYSYQPQHF
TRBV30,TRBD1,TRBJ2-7,TGTGCCTGCCCCCTAGAGACAGGGCAAGAGCAGTACTTC,CACPLETGQEQYF